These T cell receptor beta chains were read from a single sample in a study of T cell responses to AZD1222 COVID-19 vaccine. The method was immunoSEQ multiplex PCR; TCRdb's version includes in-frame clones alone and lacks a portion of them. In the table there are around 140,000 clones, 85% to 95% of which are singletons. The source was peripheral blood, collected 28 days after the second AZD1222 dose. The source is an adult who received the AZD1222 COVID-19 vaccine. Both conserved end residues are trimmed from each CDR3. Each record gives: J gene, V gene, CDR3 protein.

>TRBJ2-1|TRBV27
ASRTFLRTSGWGNEQF
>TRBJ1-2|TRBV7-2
ASSLGRGFLDGYT
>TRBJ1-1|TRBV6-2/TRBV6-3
ASSISVGAANTEAF
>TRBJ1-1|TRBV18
ASSPPGTGGARTEAF
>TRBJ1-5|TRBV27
ASSLLGHNQPQH
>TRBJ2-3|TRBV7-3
ASSLPGTDTQY
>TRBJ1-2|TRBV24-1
ATSDQGRGYGYT
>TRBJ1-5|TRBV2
ASSEFRGPQSPQH
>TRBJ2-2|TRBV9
ASPQDRLNGELF
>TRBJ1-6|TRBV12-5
ASGWTRTGSYNSPLH
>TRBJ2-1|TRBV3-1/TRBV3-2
ASSQSIGTYNEQF
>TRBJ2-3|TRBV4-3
ASSQDGASGTSTDTQY
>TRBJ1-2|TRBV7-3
ASSLHRGYGYT
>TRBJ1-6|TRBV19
ASRLGARGYSPLH
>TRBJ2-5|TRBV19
ASSTNRGETQY
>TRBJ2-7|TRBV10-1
ASSETSGGRVAYEQY
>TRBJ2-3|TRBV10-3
AIGGDTQY
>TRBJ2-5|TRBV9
ASSVETGRQETQY
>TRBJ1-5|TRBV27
ASSLGGGQPQH
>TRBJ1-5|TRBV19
ASSMGGGNSNQPQH
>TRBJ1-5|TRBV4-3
ASSQGESFSNQPQH
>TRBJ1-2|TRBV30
AWSVRRHGYT
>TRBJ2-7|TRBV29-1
SVAGGGAEEQY
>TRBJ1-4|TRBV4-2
ASSLRRAADEKLF
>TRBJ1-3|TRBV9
ASRGTGHSGNTIY
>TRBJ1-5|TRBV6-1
ASSEGRTAYSNQPQH
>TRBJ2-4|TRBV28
ASSFFGAKNIQY
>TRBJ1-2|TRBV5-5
ASSAGHSTNYGYT
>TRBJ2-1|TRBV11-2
ASSWRGFPNEQF
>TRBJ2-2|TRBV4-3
ASSQVARFNTGELF
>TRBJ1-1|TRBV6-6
ASSRTENTEAF
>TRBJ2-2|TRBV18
ASRQGAETGELF
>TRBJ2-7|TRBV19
ASSPDPYEQY
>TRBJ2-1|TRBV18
ASSPFSRGGNNEQF
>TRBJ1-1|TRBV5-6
ASSGFTEAF
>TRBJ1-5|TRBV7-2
ASSAGTGGSQPQH
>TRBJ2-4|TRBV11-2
ASSRNRGQGFQY
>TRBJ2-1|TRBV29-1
SAVQGPGEQF
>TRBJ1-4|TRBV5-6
ASSLEGGGWEKLF
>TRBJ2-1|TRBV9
DGIYNEQF
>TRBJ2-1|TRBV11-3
ASSLEPSGGYNEQF
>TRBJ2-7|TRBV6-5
ASSPLAGPYEQY
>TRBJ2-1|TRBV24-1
ATSDPNTGVEQF
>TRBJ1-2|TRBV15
ATSSAGGDGYT
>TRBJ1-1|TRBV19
ASYQGRGGTEAF
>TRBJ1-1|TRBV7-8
ASSFPGGADLNTEAF
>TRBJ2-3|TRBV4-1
ASSQDPGGITDTQY
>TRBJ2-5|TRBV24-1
ATSDGLAGGSGTQY
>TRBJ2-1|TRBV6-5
ASTSSGRAAGEQF
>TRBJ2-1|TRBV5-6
ASSWAAGSEQF
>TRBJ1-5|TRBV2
ASSSTGESTYSNQPQH
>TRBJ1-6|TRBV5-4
ASRRDNSPLH
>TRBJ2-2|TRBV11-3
ASSPGGAGELF
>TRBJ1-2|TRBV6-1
ASSEVVYGYGYT
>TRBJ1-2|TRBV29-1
SVVVPDGYT